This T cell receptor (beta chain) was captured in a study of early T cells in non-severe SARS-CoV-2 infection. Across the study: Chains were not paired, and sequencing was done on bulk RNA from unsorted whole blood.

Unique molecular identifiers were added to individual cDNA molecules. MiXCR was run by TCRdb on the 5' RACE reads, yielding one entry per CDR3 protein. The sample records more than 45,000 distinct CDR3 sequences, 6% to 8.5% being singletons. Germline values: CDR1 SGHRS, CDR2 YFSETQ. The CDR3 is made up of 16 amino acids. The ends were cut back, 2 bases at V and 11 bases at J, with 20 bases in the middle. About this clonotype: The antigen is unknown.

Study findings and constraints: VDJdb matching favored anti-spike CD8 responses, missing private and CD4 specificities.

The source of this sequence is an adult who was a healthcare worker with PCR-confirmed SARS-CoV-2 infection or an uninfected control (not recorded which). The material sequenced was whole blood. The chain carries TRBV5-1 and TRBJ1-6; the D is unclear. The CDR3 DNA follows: TGCGCCAGCAGCTTCCTCAATCGACTGATTCTGGCACCCCTCCACTTT. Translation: CASSFLNRLILAPLHF.